This T cell receptor beta chain is drawn from a study of shared clonotypes between healthy human individuals. Study-wide background: Three plates each covered CD4 naive and memory; CD8 naive two, CD8 memory one.

For this clone: Its matching antigen is unknown.

Germline CDR1 SGHTA, CDR2 FQGTGA. V shed 4 bases and J shed 7 bases, with 14 bases lying between them. This CDR3 is 14 amino acids long. Sorted-subset replicate PCRs used 200 ng DNA, some 30,000 T cell genomes. TCRdb's copy holds only in-frame clones and misses some; the assay was immunoSEQ multiplex PCR. The table has 2,500,000 or so clones, 80% to 95% seen once. Study-level points and caveats: Larger estimated richness was generally seen in naive subsets than in memory subsets.

This receptor was obtained from a man in his late teens or twenties in good health. Some clones in this sample may be carry-over from other donors' samples. The V gene is TRBV7-3, the J gene TRBJ2-1; D possibly corresponds to TRBD1 (6 bases). The source material was naive CD4+ T cells from PBMCs. Subset defined: CD45RA+ positively selected. The CDR3 here is CASSSGLGGNEQFF. In nucleotides, the CDR3 is TGTGCCAGCAGCTCGGGTTTAGGGGGAAATGAGCAGTTCTTC.